This passage covers 7 T cell receptor beta chains from one sample sequenced in a study of blood T cells in healthy people across ages. Through a sample-barcoded 5' primer and a J-beta primer mix, a second PCR was run for roughly 7 to 12 cycles. Each CDR3 protein gets one entry after TCRdb re-called the 5' RACE reads with MiXCR. The sample has around 800,000 distinct CDR3 sequences, around 50% seen once. The sample comprised blood. Receptors were obtained from an older man in good health.

As to this clonotype: A read error is possible here, since a much larger clone lies one base away. The chain recombines TRBV7-2 with TRBJ2-5; the D gene is possibly TRBD1 (5 bases). This CDR3 is built from 13 residues. From germline, CDR1 is SGHTA and CDR2 FQGNSA. V was clipped by 5 bases and J by 11 bases, with 18 bases between them. The CDR3 loop reads CASSDPVDNEQYF. CDR3 bases: TGTGCCAGCAGCGACCCAGTGGACAATGAGCAGTACTTC. The full variable domain, in which reference TRBV7-2 and TRBJ2-5 provide the parts outside the CDR3, is GAGVSQSPSNKVTEKGKDVELRCDPISGHTALYWYRQSLGQGLEFLIYFQGNSAPDKSGLPSDRFSAERTGGSVSTLTIQRTQQEDSAVYLCASSDPVDNEQYFGPGTRLLVL.

This clonotype occurred many times. This chain connects TRBV27 to TRBJ2-7, with 9 nucleotides matching TRBD1. With 3 bases clipped from V and 6 bases from J, the junction kept 3 bases outside the gene matches. CDR3 length equals 13 residues. Germline V gene sequence: CDR1 MNHEY, CDR2 SMNVEV (reference sequence). Written as DNA, the CDR3 is TGTGCCAGCAGTTTCGGGACAGGGAGCGAGCAGTACTTC. Protein: CASSFGTGSEQYF.

This clonotype was counted once. Possible read error: a much larger clone is one base away. The V gene is TRBV29-1, the J gene TRBJ1-4; tentatively, D is TRBD1 (6 bases). Germline V gene lookup returns CDR1 SQVTM and CDR2 ANQGSEA. The CDR3 covers 13 residues. In DNA, the CDR3 is TGCAGCGTTGAACTGGGGACAAATGAAAAACCGTTTTTT. Amino acids: CSVELGTNEKPFF.

The sample holds many counts of this clonotype. The rearrangement joins TRBV29-1 to TRBJ2-7; tentative D call: TRBD2 (5 bases). This CDR3 is built from 13 residues. Trimming took 5 bases from V and 0 from J, leaving 11 bases between them. Germline V gene data show CDR1 as SQVTM and CDR2 as ANQGSEA. CDR3 sequence reads: CSVPRLASYEQYF. DNA of the CDR3: TGCAGCGTTCCGAGGCTAGCCTCCTACGAGCAGTACTTC.

This clonotype was seen more than once but under ten times. This rearrangement joins TRBV7-2 to TRBJ2-1; 7 positions agree with TRBD1. CDR1 and CDR2 (germline): SGHTA, FQGNSA. The CDR3 consists of 17 residues. J was trimmed by 5 bases and V by 2 bases; bases with no gene match: 12. The CDR3 sequence: CASSLRYFGTEDNEQFF. The CDR3, as DNA: TGTGCCAGCAGCTTAAGGTACTTCGGGACAGAAGACAATGAGCAGTTCTTC. Full variable domain (rest looked up from reference TRBV7-2 and TRBJ2-1): GAGVSQSPSNKVTEKGKDVELRCDPISGHTALYWYRQSLGQGLEFLIYFQGNSAPDKSGLPSDRFSAERTGGSVSTLTIQRTQQEDSAVYLCASSLRYFGTEDNEQFFGPGTRLTVL.

The chain carries TRBV7-2 and TRBJ1-2; a possible D gene is TRBD1 (5 bases). Germline V gene data show CDR1 as SGHTA and CDR2 as FQGNSA. Trimming stripped 1 base from V and 5 bases from J, with 14 bases between. The CDR3 contains 15 residues. CDR3 DNA sequence: TGTGCCAGCAGCTTAGACGGGACCGTGTTATATGGCTACACCTTC. The encoded protein is CASSLDGTVLYGYTF.

This clonotype was observed a handful of times. The chain couples TRBV20-1 to TRBJ1-6; the D is unclear. V was trimmed by 5 bases and J by 9 bases, leaving 20 bases between them. CDR1 and CDR2 (germline): DFQATT, SNEGSKA (reference sequence). The CDR3 extends over 15 amino acids. CDR3 protein: CSARPRALGASPLHF. The CDR3 bases are TGCAGTGCTCGCCCACGGGCCCTTGGCGCTTCACCCCTCCACTTT.